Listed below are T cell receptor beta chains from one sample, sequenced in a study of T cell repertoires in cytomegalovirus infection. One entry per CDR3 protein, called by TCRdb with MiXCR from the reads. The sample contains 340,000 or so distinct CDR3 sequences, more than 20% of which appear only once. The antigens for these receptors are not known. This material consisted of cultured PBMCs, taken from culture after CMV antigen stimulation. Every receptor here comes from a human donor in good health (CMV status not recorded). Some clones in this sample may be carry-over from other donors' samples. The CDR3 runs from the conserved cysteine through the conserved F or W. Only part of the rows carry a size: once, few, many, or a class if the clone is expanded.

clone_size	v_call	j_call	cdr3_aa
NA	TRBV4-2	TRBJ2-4	CASSQEWGLAGRANIQYF
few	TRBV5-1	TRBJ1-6	CASSPTGVNNSPLHF
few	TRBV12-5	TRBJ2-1	CASGFPGQSSYNEQFF
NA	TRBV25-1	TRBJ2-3	CASSELGRGYTDTQYF
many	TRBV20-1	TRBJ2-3	CSARPFKLGEGGDTQYF
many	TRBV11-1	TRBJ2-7	CASSSRQGYYEQYF
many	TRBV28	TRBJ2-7	CASSFGTVQQYF
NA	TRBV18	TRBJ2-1	CASSPGQVGNEQFF
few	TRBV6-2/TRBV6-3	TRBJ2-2	CASSYGHGELFF
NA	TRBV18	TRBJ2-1	CASSPPRQGSSYNEQFF
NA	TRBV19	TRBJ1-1	CASSMLAGTAEAFF
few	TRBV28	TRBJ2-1	CASSPSGRASGEQFF
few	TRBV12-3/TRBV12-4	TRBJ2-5	CASSPTSGKETQYF
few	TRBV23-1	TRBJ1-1	CASSQHPGGTEAFF
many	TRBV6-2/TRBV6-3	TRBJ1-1	CASSYFIVSLTNTEAFF
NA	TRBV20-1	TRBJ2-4	CSVKGPGLAGALAKNIQYF
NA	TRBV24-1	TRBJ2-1	CATSDRTRIDEQFF
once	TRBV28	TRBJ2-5	CASSPRSSGWGGRETQYF
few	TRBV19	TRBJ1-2	CASSPGTGGNYGYTF
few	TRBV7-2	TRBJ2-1	CASSSPYREGSYNEQFF
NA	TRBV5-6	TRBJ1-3	CASSRGQGLSSGNTIYF
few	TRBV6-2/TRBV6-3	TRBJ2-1	CASSYIEGGPQFF
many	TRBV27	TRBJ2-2	CASSLFGWGNTGELFF
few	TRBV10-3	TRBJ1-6	CAISDFGRENSPLHF
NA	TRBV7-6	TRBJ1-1	CASSLGLSDTEAFF
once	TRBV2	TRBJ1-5	CASSEGRKLGWSNQPQHF
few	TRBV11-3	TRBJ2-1	CASSAALTSIHYNEQFF